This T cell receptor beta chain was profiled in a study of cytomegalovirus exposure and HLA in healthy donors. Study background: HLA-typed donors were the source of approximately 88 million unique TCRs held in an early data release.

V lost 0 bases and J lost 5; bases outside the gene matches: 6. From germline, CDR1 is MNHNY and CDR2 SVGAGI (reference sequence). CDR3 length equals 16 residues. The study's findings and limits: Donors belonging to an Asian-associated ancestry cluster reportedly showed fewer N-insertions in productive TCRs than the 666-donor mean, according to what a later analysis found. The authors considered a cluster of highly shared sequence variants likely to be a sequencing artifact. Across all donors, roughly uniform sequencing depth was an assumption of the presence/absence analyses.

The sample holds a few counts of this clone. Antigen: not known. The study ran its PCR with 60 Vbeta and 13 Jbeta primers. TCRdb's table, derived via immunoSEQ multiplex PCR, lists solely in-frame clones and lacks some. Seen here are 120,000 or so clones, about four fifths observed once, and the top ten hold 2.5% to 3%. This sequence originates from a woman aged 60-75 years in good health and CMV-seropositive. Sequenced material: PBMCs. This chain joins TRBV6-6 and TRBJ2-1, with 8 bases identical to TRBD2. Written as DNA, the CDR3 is TGTGCCAGCAGTTACTCGGAGCAGCGGGAGAACAATGAGCAGTTCTTC. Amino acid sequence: CASSYSEQRENNEQFF.